Below, one TCR beta chain is given with its context. Its matching antigen is unknown. Additional DNA sequences in this sample encode the identical CDR3. These data originate in a study of cytomegalovirus exposure and HLA in healthy donors. General observations from the study: In a later analysis, TCR beta V- and J-gene trimming was associated with a missense DCLRE1C variant. A later analysis reportedly identified an Asian-associated ancestry cluster as carrying fewer N-insertions than the roughly 720-donor mean.

The study ran its PCR with 60 Vbeta and 13 Jbeta primers. Here immunoSEQ multiplex PCR was the method, and the copy in TCRdb shows in-frame clones only, minus some. The repertoire includes 220,000 or so clones, more than 65% of them detected once, and 1.8% sits in the top ten. CDR1 is MNHNS and CDR2 is SASEGT in the germline V gene. The CDR3 sequence is 15 residues long. The V gene lost 1 base and the J gene lost 0 bases, with 7 bases spanning the gap. The chain links TRBV6-1 to TRBJ2-1; weak D call: TRBD1 (5 bases). The specimen was PBMCs. The TCR comes from a woman under 40 in good health and CMV-seronegative. CDR3 residues: CASSEGQGSYNEQFF. As DNA, the CDR3 is TGTGCCAGCAGTGAAGGTCAGGGCTCCTACAATGAGCAGTTCTTC.